This T cell receptor beta chain derives from a study of blood T cell repertoires in COVID-19. Produced via immunoSEQ multiplex PCR; TCRdb's table is partial and in-frame only. This sample has roughly 200,000 clones, with about four fifths found just once. The CDR3 runs 13 residues. CDR1 is LGHNA and CDR2 is YNFKEQ in the germline V gene. The V gene lost 0 bases and the J gene lost 4 bases, with 5 bases spanning the gap. Input material: peripheral blood. The gene calls are TRBV4-2 and TRBJ2-3; D unclear. This TCR was sampled from a woman in her 40s with COVID-19, enrolled during active disease. DNA of the CDR3: TGTGCCAGCAGCCAAGATACGGCAGATACGCAGTATTTT. Its translation: CASSQDTADTQYF.